The source of this TCR beta chain is a study of T cells in localized non-small cell lung cancer. General study points: Uninvolved adjacent lung had the highest recorded T cell clonality, with tumor below it.

Concerning this clone itself: Its antigen is not identified.

The V gene lost 6 bases and the J gene lost 3 bases, with 9 bases spanning the gap. This CDR3 has 13 amino acids. Looked up from germline, CDR1 is LNHDA and CDR2 is SQIVND (reference sequence). Sequenced by immunoSEQ multiplex PCR; TCRdb stores in-frame clones only, minus some. The data contain about 40,000 clones, more than 85% of them singletons. The chain joins TRBV19 to TRBJ1-5, with a weak D call TRBD1 (6 bases). The origin of this receptor is a man aged 18 to 50 with stage I lung adenocarcinoma. The sample consisted of peripheral blood, taken before any cancer treatment. The CDR3 is CASRDSYNQPQHF. The CDR3 nucleotides are TGTGCCAGTAGGGACAGTTACAATCAGCCCCAGCATTTT.